The sequence of this TCR beta chain was determined in a study of T cell responses to AZD1222 COVID-19 vaccine. Broader study findings: Distributed over spike, vaccine-associated CD4 TCRs predominated at 160-218 and 743-854.

As regards this clone: Its target is unknown.

Looked up from germline, CDR1 is SGHNT and CDR2 is YYREEE (reference sequence). CDR3 length: 15 amino acids. The V gene end was trimmed by 0 bases and the J gene end by 4 bases; junction bases not matched to a gene: 1. The table came from immunoSEQ multiplex PCR; TCRdb's copy has only in-frame clones and leaves some out. The data hold 95,000 to 100,000 clones, with 65% to 85% observed a single time. Sequencing was performed on peripheral blood, taken 28 days after the second AZD1222 dose. This sequence was found in an adult who received the AZD1222 COVID-19 vaccine. The chain uses TRBV5-4 and TRBJ1-4; 9 nucleotides match TRBD1. For the CDR3, the DNA is TGTGCCAGCAGCTTGGGGGGACAGGGTAATGAAAAACTGTTTTTT. This translates into CASSLGGQGNEKLFF.